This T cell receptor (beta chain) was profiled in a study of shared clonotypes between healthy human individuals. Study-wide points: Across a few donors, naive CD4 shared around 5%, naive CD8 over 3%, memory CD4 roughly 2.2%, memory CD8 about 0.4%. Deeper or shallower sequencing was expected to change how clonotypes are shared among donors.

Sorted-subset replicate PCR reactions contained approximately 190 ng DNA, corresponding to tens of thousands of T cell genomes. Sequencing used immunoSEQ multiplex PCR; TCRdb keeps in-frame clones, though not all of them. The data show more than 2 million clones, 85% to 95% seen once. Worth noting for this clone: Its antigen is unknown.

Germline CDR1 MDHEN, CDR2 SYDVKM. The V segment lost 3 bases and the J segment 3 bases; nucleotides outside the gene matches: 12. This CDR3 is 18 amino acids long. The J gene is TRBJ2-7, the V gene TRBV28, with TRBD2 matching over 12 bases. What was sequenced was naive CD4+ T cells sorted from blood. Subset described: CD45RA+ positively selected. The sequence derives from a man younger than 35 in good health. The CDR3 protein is CASSFPTSGGKYDYEQYF. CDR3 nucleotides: TGTGCCAGCAGTTTCCCGACTAGCGGGGGAAAATATGACTACGAGCAGTACTTC.